These T cell receptor beta chains were read from a single sample in a study of cytomegalovirus exposure and HLA in healthy donors. Sequencing was performed with immunoSEQ multiplex PCR; in TCRdb, only in-frame clones are kept and a portion is missing. The sample includes some 180,000 clones, about four fifths of them seen just once. Source material: PBMCs. The source of these receptors is a female donor in good health and CMV-seronegative. CDR3s include the opening cysteine and the closing phenylalanine or tryptophan. Fields, in order: J gene, V gene, clone size, D gene, CDR3 protein, CDR3 DNA. D genes are given only for firm matches. Size values are once, few and many counts, or a class for expanded clones, and some rows have none.

TRBJ2-1 TRBV7-3 . . CASSFVRGDEQFF TGTGCCAGCAGCTTCGTCAGGGGGGATGAGCAGTTCTTC
TRBJ1-4 TRBV28 . . CAGSTLTNEKLFF TGTGCCGGATCGACTTTAACTAATGAAAAACTGTTTTTT
TRBJ1-1 TRBV6-1 . TRBD1 CASSEARGQLNTEAFF TGTGCCAGCAGTGAAGCGCGGGGACAGCTAAACACTGAAGCTTTCTTT
TRBJ2-1 TRBV7-9 . . CASSLGQFEQFF TGTGCCAGCAGCTTAGGACAGTTTGAGCAGTTCTTC
TRBJ2-7 TRBV11-2 . . CASSFSGYEQYF TGTGCCAGCAGCTTTAGTGGCTACGAGCAGTACTTC
TRBJ1-2 TRBV9 . TRBD1 CASSAIRDRVFNYGYTF TGTGCCAGCAGCGCCATCCGGGACAGGGTTTTCAACTATGGCTACACCTTC
TRBJ2-1 TRBV27 . TRBD2 CASSQLAGSRSQQFF TGTGCCAGCAGTCAATTAGCGGGGTCTCGATCGCAGCAGTTCTTC
TRBJ1-6 TRBV2 . . CASNQVNSPLHF TGTGCCAGCAATCAGGTGAATTCACCCCTCCACTTT
TRBJ2-7 TRBV11-1 . . CASSPLGVSYEQYF TGTGCCAGCAGCCCCCTAGGGGTAAGCTACGAGCAGTACTTC
TRBJ1-6 TRBV5-1 . . CASSLNRASSYNSPLHF TGCGCCAGCAGCTTAAACAGGGCTAGCTCCTATAATTCACCCCTCCACTTT
TRBJ1-5 TRBV11-2 . . CASSLAPPGTQHF TGTGCCAGCAGCTTAGCGCCCCCGGGGACCCAGCATTTT
TRBJ2-1 TRBV7-7 . . CASSLTWDSQQFF TGTGCTAGCAGCCTTACCTGGGACTCCCAGCAGTTCTTC
TRBJ2-2 TRBV5-4 . TRBD1 CASSKLNRGTGELFF TGTGCCAGCAGCAAACTTAACAGGGGGACCGGGGAGCTGTTTTTT
TRBJ2-7 TRBV29-1 . . CSVDWGGQGAEEQYF TGCAGCGTTGATTGGGGAGGGCAGGGGGCGGAAGAGCAGTACTTC
TRBJ1-3 TRBV4-3 . . CASSQTSGNTIYF TGCGCCAGCAGCCAAACATCTGGAAACACCATATATTTT
TRBJ2-2 TRBV9 . . CASSVGGYTGELFF TGTGCCAGCAGCGTAGGCGGGTACACCGGGGAGCTGTTTTTT
TRBJ1-3 TRBV30 . TRBD1 CAWSTTGEGNTIYF TGTGCCTGGAGTACAACAGGGGAAGGAAACACCATATATTTT
TRBJ1-1 TRBV2 . TRBD1 CASTDDRAEAFF TGTGCCAGCACCGATGACAGGGCCGAAGCTTTCTTT
TRBJ2-2 TRBV2 . . CASGGDTGELFF TGTGCCAGCGGCGGGGACACCGGGGAGCTGTTTTTT
TRBJ2-5 TRBV14 . . CASSQDTTRGETQYF TGTGCCAGCAGCCAAGACACCACTCGGGGGGAGACCCAGTACTTC
TRBJ1-2 TRBV28 once . CASRVGGSYGYTF TGTGCCAGCAGGGTGGGGGGGTCCTATGGCTACACCTTC
TRBJ2-5 TRBV5-1 few TRBD1 CASSTGQGVGSEKTQYF TGCGCCAGCAGCACCGGACAGGGAGTTGGTAGCGAAAAGACCCAGTACTTC
TRBJ1-6 TRBV30 . . CAWNRGEESPLHF TGTGCCTGGAATAGGGGTGAGGAATCACCCCTCCACTTT
TRBJ2-1 TRBV18 few TRBD1 CASSRTGQGHNEQFF TGTGCCAGCTCGCGTACGGGACAGGGCCACAATGAGCAGTTCTTC
TRBJ1-1 TRBV11-3 . TRBD1 CASSLGGGRLNTEAFF TGTGCCAGCAGCTTAGGAGGGGGCCGATTGAACACTGAAGCTTTCTTT
TRBJ1-4 TRBV19 . . CASSRGQTLEKLFF TGTGCCAGTAGTAGAGGACAGACATTGGAAAAACTGTTTTTT
TRBJ1-1 TRBV28 . . CASGEGDTEAFF TGTGCCAGCGGGGAGGGCGACACTGAAGCTTTCTTT
TRBJ1-2 TRBV28 . TRBD1 CASSSASQGGYGYTF TGTGCCAGCAGTTCAGCGTCTCAGGGGGGCTATGGCTACACCTTC
TRBJ2-7 TRBV9 . . CASSPGSGHRTYEQYF TGTGCCAGCAGCCCTGGGTCGGGACACCGTACCTACGAGCAGTACTTC
TRBJ1-4 TRBV7-8 . . CASSLEINRLNEKLFF TGTGCCAGCAGCTTAGAAATCAACAGATTAAATGAAAAACTGTTTTTT
TRBJ2-7 TRBV7-2 . TRBD2 CASSPGGTSGFYEQYF TGTGCCAGCAGCCCTGGAGGGACTAGCGGATTCTACGAGCAGTACTTC
TRBJ2-1 TRBV28 . . CASSDSSYNEQFF TGTGCCAGTAGCGATAGCTCCTACAATGAGCAGTTCTTC
TRBJ2-5 TRBV18 . TRBD2 CASSLTSLETQYF TGTGCCAGCTCCCTGACTAGCCTGGAGACCCAGTACTTC
TRBJ2-5 TRBV5-1 . . CASSLGGGETQYF TGCGCCAGCAGCTTAGGAGGAGGTGAGACCCAGTACTTC
TRBJ2-7 TRBV12-5 . TRBD2 CASGLAGGGAYEQYF TGTGCTAGTGGTTTGGCCGGCGGGGGGGCCTACGAGCAGTACTTC
TRBJ2-7 TRBV9 . TRBD1 CASSPRQGSSYEQYF TGTGCCAGCAGCCCTAGACAGGGAAGCTCCTACGAGCAGTACTTC
TRBJ1-3 TRBV5-1 . TRBD1 CASSLAAGQESSGNTIYF TGCGCCAGCAGCTTGGCCGCAGGACAGGAGAGCTCTGGAAACACCATATATTTT
TRBJ2-7 TRBV19 . TRBD2 CASSRTSGSFGEQYF TGTGCCAGTAGCAGGACTAGCGGGAGTTTCGGCGAGCAGTACTTC
TRBJ2-7 TRBV30 . . CAWSGGWGRAYEQYF TGTGCCTGGAGTGGGGGCTGGGGCAGGGCCTACGAGCAGTACTTC
TRBJ2-1 TRBV7-9 . TRBD2 CASSSPPGLAGASYNEQFF TGTGCCAGCAGCTCACCGCCGGGACTAGCGGGGGCTTCCTACAATGAGCAGTTCTTC
TRBJ2-2 TRBV7-9 . TRBD1 CASSRDRGGTGELFF TGTGCCAGCAGCAGAGACAGGGGAGGCACCGGGGAGCTGTTTTTT
TRBJ2-1 TRBV7-9 . . CASSDLAGNNEQFF TGTGCCAGCAGTGACTTGGCGGGAAACAATGAGCAGTTCTTC